This T cell receptor beta chain derives from a study of vaccination effects on CD4 cells after COVID-19. Study overall: Samples were collected from a few convalescent patients early and late following vaccination.

Study-level points and caveats: Convalescents' post-vaccine spike-reactive clones were mainly new, vaccine-induced.

Details on this clone: Its antigen is currently unknown.

Here immunoSEQ multiplex PCR was the method, and the copy in TCRdb shows in-frame clones only, minus some. Of 30,000 to 35,000 clones listed, around 72% were seen once; the top ten hold more than 6.5%. V dropped 2 bases and J dropped 0 bases, with 10 bases sitting between them. Germline CDR1 reads SGHNT; CDR2 reads YYREEE (reference sequence). This CDR3 spans 15 amino acids. Researchers isolated CD4+ T cells once approximately eleven days of culture had elapsed. By PCR, the person was confirmed to have had SARS-CoV-2 infection between March and December 2020. Either the BNT162b2 or mRNA-1273 vaccine was given to participants in two doses.

The origin of this receptor is a human donor who had a prior SARS-CoV-2 infection. Sample: CD4+ T cells from PBMCs cultured without peptide, taken after COVID-19 vaccination. This chain links TRBV5-4 with TRBJ2-3; D is uncertain. CDR3 DNA sequence: TGTGCCAGCAGCTTCGGAGCCACTAGCACAGATACGCAGTATTTT. It translates to CASSFGATSTDTQYF.